This TCR beta chain was documented in a study of blood T cell repertoires in COVID-19. Study-level information: The United States, Italy and Spain were the sources of the acute and convalescent COVID-19 samples. T cells, B-cell-depleted T cells, or PBMCs provided the cDNA or gDNA that served as material.

Trimming shortened V by 4 bases and J by 3 bases, and 6 bases separated the two germline ends. Germline V gene lookup returns CDR1 MRHNA and CDR2 SNTAGT. The CDR3 loop spans 12 amino acids. As originally analysed: For nucleated cells, counts were estimated from reference gene primer amplification. The assay was immunoSEQ multiplex PCR, and TCRdb's table has in-frame clones only and misses some. That table gives V, J and clone size, and the DNA gave D and trimming. The repertoire includes roughly 230,000 clones, about 91% of them detected once, and roughly 4.8% sits in the top ten. The chain couples TRBV6-4 to TRBJ1-2; D unresolved. The receptor's source is a middle-aged woman who had recovered from COVID-19. Sequences were obtained from peripheral blood. The CDR3 DNA is TGTGCCAGCAGTGCTTTATACTATGGCTACACCTTC. Its protein is CASSALYYGYTF.